The 32 T cell receptor beta chains reported below all come from one sample, sequenced in a study of CD8+ T cells in alopecia areata. Sequencing relied on a cDNA template that was reverse transcribed from extracted RNA. Repertoires were generated with immunoSEQ multiplex PCR, while TCRdb's copy carries only in-frame clones and drops some. The data show more than 200,000 clones, 67% seen once. The starting material was CD4+ T cells sorted from blood, obtained at week 0. The receptors stem from a human donor with alopecia areata.

This chain links TRBV21-1 with TRBJ2-4; the DNA was not compared with TRBD2, the D call given in the table. TRBV21-1 is marked as a pseudogene. The CDR3 is 12 amino acids. This CDR3 reads CASKAGRDIQYF. CDR3 nucleotides: TGTGCCAGCAAGGCGGGGAGGGACATTCAGTACTTC.

The chain combines TRBV6-1 with TRBJ2-2; no definite D call. Germline values: CDR1 MNHNS, CDR2 SASEGT. The length of the CDR3 is 15 residues. Deletions cut 4 bases from V and 6 bases from J, with 15 bases between. CDR3 in amino acids: CASSVFLGSAGELFF. CDR3 nucleotides: TGTGCCAGCAGTGTGTTTTTGGGATCGGCCGGGGAGCTGTTTTTT.

This clone occurred a few times. Relative to the germline gene, one junction end is altered; a read error may explain this. CDR3 in amino acids: CASSLHDYNEQFF. The CDR3 nucleotides read TGTGCTAGCAGCTTGCACGATTACAATGAGCAGTTCTTC. The V and J genes are TRBV7-7 and TRBJ2-1; D gene unclear. CDR3 length: 13 residues. Per the germline V gene, CDR1 is SSHAT and CDR2 is FNYEAQ (reference sequence).

This clone was seen a few times. The chain recombines TRBV30 with TRBJ1-1, with 9 positions matching TRBD1. The V and J ends lost 1 base and 7 bases, in that order; junction bases with no gene match: 10. CDR3 length equals 15 residues. From germline, CDR1 is GTSNPN and CDR2 SVGIG (reference sequence). The CDR3 DNA follows: TGTGCCTGGAGTGATAAAAGACAGGGGGGTCTTGAAGCTTTCTTT. This encodes CAWSDKRQGGLEAFF.

The genes are TRBV29-1 and TRBJ2-2; TRBD1 aligns across 8 bases. Germline trimming cut 7 bases from V and 4 bases from J; bases unmatched to any gene: 11. CDR1 is SQVTM and CDR2 is ANQGSEA in the germline V gene. CDR3 length: 15 amino acids. The CDR3 DNA follows: TGCAGCGCTTTAGGCAGGGGGCGGTCCACCGGGGAGCTGTTTTTT. The encoded protein is CSALGRGRSTGELFF.

CDR3 in DNA: TGTGCCAGCAGTGTTGAGTACAACTATGGCTACACCTTC. Its translation is CASSVEYNYGYTF. The V and J genes are TRBV2 and TRBJ1-2, with D unclear. Between the trimmed V and J ends, which lost 4 bases and 2 bases, there was a span of 8 bases. Germline V lookup: CDR1 SNHLY, CDR2 FYNNEI. This CDR3 comprises 13 residues.

The chain carries TRBV4-3 and TRBJ1-2; D unclear. CDR1 and CDR2 (germline): LGHNA, YSLEER. Trimming took off 0 bases at V and 6 bases at J, with 11 bases between the two ends. The CDR3 is made up of 14 amino acids. CDR3: CASSQEGGRDGYTF. For the CDR3, the DNA is TGCGCCAGCAGCCAAGAGGGAGGGCGTGATGGCTACACCTTC.

This clone was counted once. The V call is TRBV6-5, the J call TRBJ2-3, with TRBD1 identical over 7 bases. Germline lookup yields CDR1 MNHEY and CDR2 SVGAGI. V lost 0 bases and J lost 4; bases outside the gene matches: 1. This CDR3 spans 14 amino acids. CDR3 coding DNA: TGTGCCAGCAGTTACTCACAGGGGTCAGATACGCAGTATTTT. Its protein product is CASSYSQGSDTQYF.

The chain's CDR3 is CASSFNRDQPQHF. The CDR3 nucleotides are TGTGCCAGCAGCTTTAACAGAGATCAGCCCCAGCATTTT. The J gene is TRBJ1-5, the V gene TRBV7-9; D remains unclear. This CDR3 is built from 13 residues. With 3 bases removed from V and 5 bases from J, the gap between germline ends came to 8 bases. CDR1 is SEHNR, CDR2 FQNEAQ, per germline (reference sequence).

V usage is TRBV29-1 and J usage is TRBJ2-5; D is ambiguous. In germline, CDR1 is SQVTM, CDR2 ANQGSEA. V lost 6 bases and J 5 bases, leaving 16 bases between the germline ends. The length of the CDR3 is 13 residues. The CDR3 DNA reads TGCAGCGTCTCGGGCCTAGGTGGGGAGACCCAGTACTTC. It is translated as CSVSGLGGETQYF. Filled out from reference TRBV29-1 and TRBJ2-5, the complete variable domain reads SAVISQKPSRDICQRGTSLTIQCQVDSQVTMMFWYRQQPGQSLTLIATANQGSEATYESGFVIDKFPISRPNLTFSTLTVSNMSPEDSSIYLCSVSGLGGETQYFGPGTRLLVL.

The chain is built from TRBV5-1 and TRBJ1-2; D is possibly TRBD1 (5 bases). Trimming shortened V by 4 bases and J by 7 bases, and 17 bases separated the two germline ends. Germline V lookup: CDR1 SGHRS, CDR2 YFSETQ. CDR3 length: 14 amino acids. CDR3 sequence: CASSLAVREAGYTF. Here the CDR3 DNA reads TGCGCCAGCAGCCTGGCAGTCAGGGAAGCTGGCTACACCTTC.

The chain joins TRBV10-3 to TRBJ2-3; 12 bases fit TRBD2. With 10 bases clipped from V and 4 bases from J, the junction kept 9 bases outside the gene matches. The CDR3 length is 15 residues. Germline lookup yields CDR1 ENHRY and CDR2 SYGVKD. CDR3 amino acids: CATGGTSGLSDTQYF. The CDR3 DNA reads TGTGCCACCGGGGGGACTAGCGGGTTGTCAGATACGCAGTATTTT.

The rearrangement uses TRBV29-1 and TRBJ2-4; 9 bases line up with TRBD2. The CDR3 runs 13 residues. Trimming at V came to 6 bases and at J to 6 bases, leaving 6 bases not matched to a gene. The germline V gene encodes CDR1 SQVTM and CDR2 ANQGSEA. The CDR3 sequence: CSVQNSGGNIQYF. CDR3 nucleotides: TGCAGCGTCCAGAATAGCGGGGGAAACATTCAGTACTTC.

This clone was seen only a few times. The J gene is TRBJ2-1, the V gene TRBV25-1; 8 bases map to TRBD2. V dropped 8 bases and J dropped 5; count of bases not matched to a gene: 8. Germline CDR1 reads MGHDK; CDR2 reads SYGVNS. The CDR3 loop spans 14 amino acids. The DNA of the CDR3 is TGTGCCAGCGGACGGGGGGGCCTCGACAATGAGCAGTTCTTC. It translates to CASGRGGLDNEQFF.

On this clone: Within the sample, other DNA sequences also encode this same CDR3. This chain joins TRBV30 and TRBJ1-1; D gene uncertain. V was pared by 2 bases and J by 8 bases, with 9 bases between. Germline lookup yields CDR1 GTSNPN and CDR2 SVGIG (reference sequence). The length of the CDR3 is 11 residues. The chain's CDR3 is CAWSPNREAFF. CDR3 in DNA: TGTGCCTGGAGTCCTAATCGCGAAGCTTTCTTT.

The chain has TRBV10-3 and TRBJ1-6, with 8 bases aligning to TRBD1. In germline, CDR1 is ENHRY, CDR2 SYGVKD. The V segment lost 4 bases and the J segment 5 bases; nucleotides outside the gene matches: 10. The CDR3 is 17 residues long. CDR3 nucleotide sequence: TGTGCCATCAGTGCAGTTTTCCTACAGGGGGATAATTCACCCCTCCACTTT. Protein sequence: CAISAVFLQGDNSPLHF.

CDR3 sequence: CASSGQGSYEQYF. CDR3 bases: TGTGCCAGCAGTGGGCAGGGCTCCTACGAGCAGTACTTC. The V gene is TRBV9, the J gene TRBJ2-7, with D perhaps matching TRBD1 (5 bases). With 5 bases removed from V and 0 bases from J, the gap between germline ends came to 9 bases. This CDR3 spans 13 amino acids. Per the germline V gene, CDR1 is SGDLS and CDR2 is YYNGEE.

This chain links TRBV4-3 with TRBJ1-1; D is unresolved. This CDR3 has 16 amino acids. V gave up 3 bases and J gave up 7 bases, with 21 bases separating them. CDR1 LGHNA and CDR2 YSLEER come from the germline V gene. The DNA for the CDR3 is TGCGCCAGCAGCCAGGGCTGGGCAGCGGACTATGTTGAAGCTTTCTTT. This sequence encodes CASSQGWAADYVEAFF.

The chain links TRBV7-3 to TRBJ2-7; perhaps TRBD2 as D (6 bases). The CDR3 has 12 amino acids. Germline lookup yields CDR1 SGHTA and CDR2 FQGTGA. Trimming took off 6 bases at V and 6 bases at J, with 12 bases between the two ends. The CDR3 region has the DNA TGTGCCAGCAGGTCAGACGGGGGCGAGCAGTACTTC. It is translated as CASRSDGGEQYF. Drawing the rest from reference TRBV7-3 and TRBJ2-7, the complete variable domain is GAGVSQTPSNKVTEKGKYVELRCDPISGHTALYWYRQSLGQGPEFLIYFQGTGAADDSGLPNDRFFAVRPEGSVSTLKIQRTERGDSAVYLCASRSDGGEQYFGPGTRLTVT.

The J gene is TRBJ2-6, the V gene TRBV30; 7 bases agree with TRBD2. Germline CDR1 reads GTSNPN; CDR2 reads SVGIG (reference sequence). The CDR3 is 15 amino acids. V was clipped by 8 bases and J by 2 bases; unmatched bases: 9. CDR3 DNA: TGTGCCCGACTCCACACTAGCGCTGGGGCCAACGTCCTGACTTTC. Protein sequence: CARLHTSAGANVLTF.

The V call is TRBV5-1, the J call TRBJ2-4; no clear D. The CDR3 is 15 amino acids. Germline V gene lookup returns CDR1 SGHRS and CDR2 YFSETQ. V was shortened by 0 bases and J by 1 base, with 8 bases between the two germline ends. In DNA, the CDR3 is TGCGCCAGCAGCTTGGCCCCAAGGGCCAAAAACATTCAGTACTTC. Its translation: CASSLAPRAKNIQYF.

This chain joins TRBV7-9 and TRBJ2-1, with 8 bases fitting TRBD1. Germline CDR1 SEHNR, CDR2 FQNEAQ (reference sequence). CDR3 size: 15 residues. The trim removed 3 bases at V and 6 bases at J, leaving 7 bases unmatched. Here the CDR3 reads CASSLRTGLFNEQFF. The CDR3 region has the DNA TGTGCCAGCAGCTTGCGGACAGGGCTCTTCAATGAGCAGTTCTTC.

V gene TRBV5-1 combines with J gene TRBJ2-1, with 11 bases identical to TRBD2. Germline assignment: CDR1 SGHRS and CDR2 YFSETQ. The CDR3 runs 14 residues. V trimming: 7 bases; J trimming: 6 bases; junction bases outside the gene matches: 6. The CDR3 reads CASQLAGDSNEQFF. The CDR3, as DNA: TGCGCCAGCCAACTAGCGGGGGATTCCAATGAGCAGTTCTTC.

About this clone itself: At one boundary the junction diverges from the germline segment, which might be a read error. The chain employs TRBV6-1 and TRBJ2-1; TRBD2 matches at 10 bases. Germline V gene sequence: CDR1 MNHNS, CDR2 SASEGT. There are 15 residues in the CDR3. The CDR3 loop reads CASSEAGGIYNEQFF. The CDR3 nucleotides read TGTGCCAGCAGCGAAGCGGGGGGGATCTACAATGAGCAGTTCTTC.

This chain uses TRBV7-8 with TRBJ2-2, with D possibly being TRBD2 (5 bases). CDR3 length equals 14 residues. CDR1 SGHVS and CDR2 FQNEAQ come from the germline V gene. V lost 5 bases and J lost 7, with 14 bases in between. The chain's CDR3 is CASSARPSSGELFF. In nucleotides, the CDR3 is TGTGCCAGCAGCGCTAGGCCTAGCAGCGGGGAGCTGTTTTTT.

The chain has TRBV7-2 and TRBJ1-5; D remains unclear. Germline-derived CDR1 and CDR2 are SGHTA and FQGNSA. The ends were cut back, 2 bases at V and 4 bases at J, with 6 bases in the middle. The CDR3 covers 13 residues. As DNA, the CDR3 is TGTGCCAGCAGCTTATCGTGGAATCAGCCCCAGCATTTT. Encoded protein: CASSLSWNQPQHF.

The gene calls are TRBV30 and TRBJ2-3; D might be TRBD1 or TRBD2, each matching 5 bases. Per germline, CDR1 GTSNPN and CDR2 SVGIG (reference sequence). The CDR3 consists of 16 residues. Trimming pared 1 base from V and 6 bases from J, leaving 20 bases between. Here the CDR3 reads CAWSGTLGTRGDTQYF. The CDR3 bases are TGTGCCTGGAGTGGGACCCTTGGGACCAGAGGGGATACGCAGTATTTT.

The chain joins TRBV6-1 to TRBJ2-5, with D unclear. This CDR3 has 15 amino acids. Germline CDR1 reads MNHNS; CDR2 reads SASEGT. V dropped 1 base and J dropped 5 bases, with 14 bases sitting between them. DNA for the CDR3: TGTGCCAGCAGTGAAGGACTCCTTAGACCCGAGACCCAGTACTTC. Translated: CASSEGLLRPETQYF.

This chain uses TRBV30 with TRBJ1-1; D is undetermined. CDR3 length equals 13 residues. Trimming removed 1 base at V and 4 bases at J, with 10 bases between. The V gene's germline CDR1 is GTSNPN and CDR2 SVGIG (reference sequence). CDR3 in DNA: TGTGCCTGGAGTGCCCGTATTGGCACTGAAGCTTTCTTT. Protein: CAWSARIGTEAFF.

The CDR3 nucleotides are TGTGCCTGGAGAACGGTCAAAAAGAACTATGGCTACACCTTC. This translates into CAWRTVKKNYGYTF. The chain has TRBV30 and TRBJ1-2, with D unresolved. The CDR3 totals 14 residues. CDR1 and CDR2 from the germline V gene are GTSNPN and SVGIG (reference sequence). Trimming shortened V by 3 bases and J by 2 bases, and 13 bases separated the two germline ends.

This clone appeared once. V usage is TRBV29-1 and J usage is TRBJ1-1, with D maybe TRBD1 (5 bases). V shed 7 bases and J shed 0 bases, with 12 bases lying between them. The CDR3 contains 13 residues. The germline V gene encodes CDR1 SQVTM and CDR2 ANQGSEA. CDR3 sequence reads: CSAQEGMNTEAFF. The CDR3 DNA is TGCAGCGCCCAAGAGGGGATGAACACTGAAGCTTTCTTT.

This clone was observed a handful of times. The chain carries TRBV5-1 and TRBJ2-1; 9 bases line up with TRBD2. Trimming took 1 base from V and 8 from J; bases not matched to a gene: 7. The CDR3 consists of 15 residues. Germline values: CDR1 SGHRS, CDR2 YFSETQ. CDR3 amino acids: CASSLTSGGIHEQFF. The CDR3 bases are TGCGCCAGCAGCTTGACAAGCGGGGGGATCCATGAGCAGTTCTTC.